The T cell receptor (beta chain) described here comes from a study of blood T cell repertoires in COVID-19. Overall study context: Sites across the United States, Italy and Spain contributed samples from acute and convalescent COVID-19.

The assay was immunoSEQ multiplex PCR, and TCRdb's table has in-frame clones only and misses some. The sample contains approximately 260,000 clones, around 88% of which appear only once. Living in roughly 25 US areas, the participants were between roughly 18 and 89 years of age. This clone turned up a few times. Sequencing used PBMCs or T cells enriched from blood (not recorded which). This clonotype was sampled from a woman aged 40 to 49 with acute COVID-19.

The CDR3 loop is CASSPRTGDRGELFF. The CDR3 DNA follows: TGTGCCAGCAGCCCCCGGACAGGGGACCGCGGGGAGCTGTTTTTT. The chain recombines TRBV7-8 with TRBJ2-2, with TRBD1 identical over 9 bases. Losses at the gene ends were 5 bases for V and 7 bases for J; bases not matched to a gene: 8. This CDR3 comprises 15 residues. Per germline, CDR1 SGHVS and CDR2 FQNEAQ.